This T cell receptor (beta chain) was identified during a study of molecular identifiers for immune sequencing clone quantification. TCRdb reprocessed the PCR reads via MiXCR and lists one record per CDR3 protein. This table holds under 800,000 distinct CDR3 sequences, less than 30% found once. This clonotype was found a few times. Trimming took 5 bases from V and 3 from J, leaving 13 bases between them. Germline CDR1 MNHEY, CDR2 SVGAGI. CDR3 length: 15 amino acids. V usage is TRBV6-5 and J usage is TRBJ2-2; perhaps TRBD2 as D (5 bases). This TCR came from a human donor in good health. Some libraries in this study had Jurkat cell RNA spiked in. Material: naive CD8+ T cells from blood, with Jurkat cell RNA spiked in. Specified subset: FACS-sorted CD8+CD4-CCR7+CD45RA+ naive T cells. The CDR3 DNA is TGTGCCAGCAGTATCATCCCCGGGGACACCGGGGAGCTGTTTTTT. It translates to CASSIIPGDTGELFF.